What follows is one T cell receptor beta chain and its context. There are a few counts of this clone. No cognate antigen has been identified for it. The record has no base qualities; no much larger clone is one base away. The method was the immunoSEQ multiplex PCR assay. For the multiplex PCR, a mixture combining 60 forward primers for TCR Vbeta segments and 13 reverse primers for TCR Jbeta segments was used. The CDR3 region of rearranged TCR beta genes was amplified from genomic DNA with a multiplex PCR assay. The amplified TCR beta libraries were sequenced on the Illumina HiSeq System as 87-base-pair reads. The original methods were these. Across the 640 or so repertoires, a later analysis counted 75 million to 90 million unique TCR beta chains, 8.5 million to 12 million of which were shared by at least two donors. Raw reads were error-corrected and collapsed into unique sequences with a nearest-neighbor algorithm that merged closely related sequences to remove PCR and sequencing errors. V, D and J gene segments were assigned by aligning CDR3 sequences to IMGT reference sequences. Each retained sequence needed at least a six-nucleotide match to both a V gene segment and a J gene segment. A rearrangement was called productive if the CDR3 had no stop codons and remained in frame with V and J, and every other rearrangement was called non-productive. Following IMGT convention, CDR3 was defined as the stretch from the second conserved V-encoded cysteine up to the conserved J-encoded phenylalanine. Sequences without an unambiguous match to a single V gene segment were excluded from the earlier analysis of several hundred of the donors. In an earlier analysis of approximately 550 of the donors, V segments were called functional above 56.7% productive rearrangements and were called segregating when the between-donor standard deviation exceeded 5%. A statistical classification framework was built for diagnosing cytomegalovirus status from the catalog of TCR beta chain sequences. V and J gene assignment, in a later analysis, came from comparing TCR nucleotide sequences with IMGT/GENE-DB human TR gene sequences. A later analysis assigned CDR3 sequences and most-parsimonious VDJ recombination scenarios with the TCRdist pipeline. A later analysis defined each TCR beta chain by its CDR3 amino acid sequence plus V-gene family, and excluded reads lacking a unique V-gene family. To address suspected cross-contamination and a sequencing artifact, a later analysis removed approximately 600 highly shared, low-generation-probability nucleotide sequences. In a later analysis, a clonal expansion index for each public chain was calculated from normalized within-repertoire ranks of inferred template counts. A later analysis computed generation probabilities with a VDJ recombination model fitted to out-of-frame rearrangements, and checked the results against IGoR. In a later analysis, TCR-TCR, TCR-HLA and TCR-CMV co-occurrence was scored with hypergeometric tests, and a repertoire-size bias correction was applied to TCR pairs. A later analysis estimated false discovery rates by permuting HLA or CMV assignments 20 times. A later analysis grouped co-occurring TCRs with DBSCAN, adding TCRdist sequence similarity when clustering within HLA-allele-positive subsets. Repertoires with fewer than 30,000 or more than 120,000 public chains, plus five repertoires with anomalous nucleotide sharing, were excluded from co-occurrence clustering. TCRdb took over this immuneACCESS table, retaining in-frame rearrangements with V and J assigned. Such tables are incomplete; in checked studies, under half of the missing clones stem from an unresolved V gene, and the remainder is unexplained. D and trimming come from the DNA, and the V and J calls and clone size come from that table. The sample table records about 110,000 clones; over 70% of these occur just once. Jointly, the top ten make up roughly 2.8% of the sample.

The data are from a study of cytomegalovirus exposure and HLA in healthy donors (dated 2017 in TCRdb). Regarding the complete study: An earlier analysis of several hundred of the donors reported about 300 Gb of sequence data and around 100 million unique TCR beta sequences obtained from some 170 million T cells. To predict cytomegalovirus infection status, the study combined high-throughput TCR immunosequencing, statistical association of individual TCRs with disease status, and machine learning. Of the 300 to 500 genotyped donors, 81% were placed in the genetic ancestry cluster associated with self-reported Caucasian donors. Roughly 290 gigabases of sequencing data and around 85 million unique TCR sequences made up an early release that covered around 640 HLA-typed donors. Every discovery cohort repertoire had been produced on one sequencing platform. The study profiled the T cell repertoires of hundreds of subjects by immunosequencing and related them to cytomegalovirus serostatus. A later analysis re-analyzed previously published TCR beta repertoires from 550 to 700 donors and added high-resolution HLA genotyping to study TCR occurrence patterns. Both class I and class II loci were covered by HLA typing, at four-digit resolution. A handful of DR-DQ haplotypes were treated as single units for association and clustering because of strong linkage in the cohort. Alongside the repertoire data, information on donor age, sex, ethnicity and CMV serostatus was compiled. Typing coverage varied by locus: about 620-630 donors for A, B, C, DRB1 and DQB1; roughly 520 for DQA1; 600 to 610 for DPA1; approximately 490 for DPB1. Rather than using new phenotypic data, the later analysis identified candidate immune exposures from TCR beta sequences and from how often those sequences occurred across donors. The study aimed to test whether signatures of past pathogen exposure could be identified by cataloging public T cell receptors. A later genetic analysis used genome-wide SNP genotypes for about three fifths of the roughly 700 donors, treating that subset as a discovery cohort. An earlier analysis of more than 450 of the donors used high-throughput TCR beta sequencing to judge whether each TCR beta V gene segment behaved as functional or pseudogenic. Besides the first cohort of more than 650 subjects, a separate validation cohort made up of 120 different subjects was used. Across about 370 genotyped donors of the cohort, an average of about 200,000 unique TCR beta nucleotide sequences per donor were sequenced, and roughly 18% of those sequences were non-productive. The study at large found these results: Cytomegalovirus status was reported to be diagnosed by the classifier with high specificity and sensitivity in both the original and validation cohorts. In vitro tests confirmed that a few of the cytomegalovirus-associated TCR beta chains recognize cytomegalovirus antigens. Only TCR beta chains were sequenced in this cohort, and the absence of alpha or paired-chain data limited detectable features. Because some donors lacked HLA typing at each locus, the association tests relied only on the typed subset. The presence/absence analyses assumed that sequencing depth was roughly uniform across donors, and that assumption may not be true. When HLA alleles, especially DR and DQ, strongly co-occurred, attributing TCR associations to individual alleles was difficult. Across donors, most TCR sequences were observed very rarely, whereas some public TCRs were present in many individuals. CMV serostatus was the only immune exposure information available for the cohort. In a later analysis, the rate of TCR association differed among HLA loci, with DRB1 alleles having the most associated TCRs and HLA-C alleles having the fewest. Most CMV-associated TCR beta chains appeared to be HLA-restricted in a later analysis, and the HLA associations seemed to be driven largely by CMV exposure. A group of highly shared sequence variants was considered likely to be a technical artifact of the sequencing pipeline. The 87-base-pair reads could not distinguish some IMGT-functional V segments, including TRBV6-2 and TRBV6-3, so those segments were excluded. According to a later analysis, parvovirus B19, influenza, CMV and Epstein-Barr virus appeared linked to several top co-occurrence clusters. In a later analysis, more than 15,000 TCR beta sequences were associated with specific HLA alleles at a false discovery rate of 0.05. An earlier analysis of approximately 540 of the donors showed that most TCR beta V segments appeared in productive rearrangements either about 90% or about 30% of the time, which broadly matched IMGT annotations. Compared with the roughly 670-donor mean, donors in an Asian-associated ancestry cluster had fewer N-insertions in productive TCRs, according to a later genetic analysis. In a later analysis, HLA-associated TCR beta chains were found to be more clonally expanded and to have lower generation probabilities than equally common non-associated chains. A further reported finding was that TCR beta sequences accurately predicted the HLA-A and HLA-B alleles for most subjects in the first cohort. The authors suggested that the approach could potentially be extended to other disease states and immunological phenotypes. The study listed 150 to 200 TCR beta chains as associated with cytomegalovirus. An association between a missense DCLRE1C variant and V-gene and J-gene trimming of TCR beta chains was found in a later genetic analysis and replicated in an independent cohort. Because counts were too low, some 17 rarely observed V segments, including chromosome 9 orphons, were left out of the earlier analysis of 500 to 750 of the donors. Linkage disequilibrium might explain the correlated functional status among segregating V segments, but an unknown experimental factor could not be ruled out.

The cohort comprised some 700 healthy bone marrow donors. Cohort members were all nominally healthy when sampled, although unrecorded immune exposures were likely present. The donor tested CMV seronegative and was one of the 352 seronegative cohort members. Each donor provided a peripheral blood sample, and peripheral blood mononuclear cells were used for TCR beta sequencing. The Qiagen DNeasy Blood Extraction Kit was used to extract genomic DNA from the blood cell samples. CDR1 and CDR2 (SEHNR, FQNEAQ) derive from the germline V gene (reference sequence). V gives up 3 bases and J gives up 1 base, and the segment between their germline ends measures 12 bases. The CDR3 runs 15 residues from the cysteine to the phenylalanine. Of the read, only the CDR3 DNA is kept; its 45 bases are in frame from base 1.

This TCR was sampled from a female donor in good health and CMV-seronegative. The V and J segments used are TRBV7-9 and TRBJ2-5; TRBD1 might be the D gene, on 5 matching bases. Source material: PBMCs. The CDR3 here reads CASSFMGQLQETQYF. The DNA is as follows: TGTGCCAGCAGCTTTATGGGGCAACTCCAAGAGACCCAGTACTTC. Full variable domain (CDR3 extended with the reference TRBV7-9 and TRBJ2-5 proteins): DTGVSQNPRHKITKRGQNVTFRCDPISEHNRLYWYRQTLGQGPEFLTYFQNEAQLEKSRLLSDRFSAERPKGSFSTLEIQRTEQGDSAMYLCASSFMGQLQETQYFGPGTRLLVL.